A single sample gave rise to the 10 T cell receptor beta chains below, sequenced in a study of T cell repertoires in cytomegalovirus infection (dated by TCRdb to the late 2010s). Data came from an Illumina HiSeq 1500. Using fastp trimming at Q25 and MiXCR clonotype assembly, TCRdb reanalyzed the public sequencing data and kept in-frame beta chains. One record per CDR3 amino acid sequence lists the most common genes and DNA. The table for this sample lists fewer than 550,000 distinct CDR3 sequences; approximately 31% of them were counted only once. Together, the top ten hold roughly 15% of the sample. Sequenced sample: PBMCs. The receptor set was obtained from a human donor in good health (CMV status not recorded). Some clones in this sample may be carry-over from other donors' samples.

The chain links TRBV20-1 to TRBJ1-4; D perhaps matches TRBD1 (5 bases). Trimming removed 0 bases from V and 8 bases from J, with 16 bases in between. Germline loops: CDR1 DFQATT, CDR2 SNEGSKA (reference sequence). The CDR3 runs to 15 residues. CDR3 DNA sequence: TGCAGTGCTAGAGATAGTCCGCCCAAGGGGGAAAAACTGTTTTTT. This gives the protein CSARDSPPKGEKLFF.

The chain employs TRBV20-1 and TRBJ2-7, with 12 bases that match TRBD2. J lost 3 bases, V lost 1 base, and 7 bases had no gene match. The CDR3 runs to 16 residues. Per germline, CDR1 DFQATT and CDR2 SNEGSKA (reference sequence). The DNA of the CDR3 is TGCAGTGCTAGAGGTCGGACTAGCGGGGTTCTCTACGAGCAGTACTTC. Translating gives CSARGRTSGVLYEQYF.

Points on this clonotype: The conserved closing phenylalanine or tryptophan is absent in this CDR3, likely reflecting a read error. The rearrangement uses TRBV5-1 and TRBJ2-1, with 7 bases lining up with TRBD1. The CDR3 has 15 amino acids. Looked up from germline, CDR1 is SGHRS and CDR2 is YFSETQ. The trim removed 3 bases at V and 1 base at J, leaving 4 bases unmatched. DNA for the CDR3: TGCGCCAGCAGCTATGACAGGGTGTCCTACAATGAGCAGTTCTGC. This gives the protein CASSYDRVSYNEQFC.

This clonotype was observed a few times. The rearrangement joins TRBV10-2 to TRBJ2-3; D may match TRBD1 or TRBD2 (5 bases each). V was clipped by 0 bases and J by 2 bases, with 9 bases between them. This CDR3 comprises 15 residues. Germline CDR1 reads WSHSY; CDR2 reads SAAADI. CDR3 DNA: TGCGCCAGCAGTGAGTCGGGGGTACCCACAGATACGCAGTATTTT. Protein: CASSESGVPTDTQYF.

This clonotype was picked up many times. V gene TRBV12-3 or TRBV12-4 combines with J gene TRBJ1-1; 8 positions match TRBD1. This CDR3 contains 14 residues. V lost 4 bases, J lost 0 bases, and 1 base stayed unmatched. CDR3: CASSYRGVNTEAFF. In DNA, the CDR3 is TGTGCCAGCAGTTACAGGGGGGTGAACACTGAAGCTTTCTTT.

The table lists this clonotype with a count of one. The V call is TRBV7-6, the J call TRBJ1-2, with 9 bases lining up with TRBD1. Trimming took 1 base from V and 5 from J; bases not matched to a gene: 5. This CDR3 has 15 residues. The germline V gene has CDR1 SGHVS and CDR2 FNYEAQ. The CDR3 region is CASSLDGTGTYGYTF. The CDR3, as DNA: TGTGCCAGCAGCTTAGATGGGACAGGGACATATGGCTACACCTTC.

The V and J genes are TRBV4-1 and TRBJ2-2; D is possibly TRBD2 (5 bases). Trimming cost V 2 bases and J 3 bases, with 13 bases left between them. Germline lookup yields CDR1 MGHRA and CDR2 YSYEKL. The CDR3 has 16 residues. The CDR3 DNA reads TGCGCCAGCAGCCAACGGCGGACGGGGTACACCGGGGAGCTGTTTTTT. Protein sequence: CASSQRRTGYTGELFF.

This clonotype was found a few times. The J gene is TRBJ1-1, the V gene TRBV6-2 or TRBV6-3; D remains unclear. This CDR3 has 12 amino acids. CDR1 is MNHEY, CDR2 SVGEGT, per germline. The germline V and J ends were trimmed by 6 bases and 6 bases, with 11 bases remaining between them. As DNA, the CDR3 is TGTGCCAGCAGACGCAGTGGGGCTGAAGCTTTCTTT. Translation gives CASRRSGAEAFF.

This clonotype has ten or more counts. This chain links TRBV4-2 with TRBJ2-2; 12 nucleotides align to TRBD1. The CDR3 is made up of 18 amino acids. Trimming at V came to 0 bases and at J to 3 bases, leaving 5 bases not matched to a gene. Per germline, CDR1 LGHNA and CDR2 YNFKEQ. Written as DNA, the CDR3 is TGTGCCAGCAGCCAAGACCCCGGGACAGGGGGCGACACCGGGGAGCTGTTTTTT. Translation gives CASSQDPGTGGDTGELFF.

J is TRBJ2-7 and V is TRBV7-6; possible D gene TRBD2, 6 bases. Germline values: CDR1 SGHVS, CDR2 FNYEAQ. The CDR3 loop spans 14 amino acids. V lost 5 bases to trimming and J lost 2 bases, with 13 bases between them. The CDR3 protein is CASSRGAGTYEQYF. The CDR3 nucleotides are TGTGCCAGCAGCCGCGGGGCGGGAACCTACGAGCAGTACTTC. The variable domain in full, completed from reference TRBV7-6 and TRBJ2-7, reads GAGVSQSPRYKVTKRGQDVALRCDPISGHVSLYWYRQALGQGPEFLTYFNYEAQQDKSGLPNDRFSAERPEGSISTLTIQRTEQRDSAMYRCASSRGAGTYEQYFGPGTRLTVT.